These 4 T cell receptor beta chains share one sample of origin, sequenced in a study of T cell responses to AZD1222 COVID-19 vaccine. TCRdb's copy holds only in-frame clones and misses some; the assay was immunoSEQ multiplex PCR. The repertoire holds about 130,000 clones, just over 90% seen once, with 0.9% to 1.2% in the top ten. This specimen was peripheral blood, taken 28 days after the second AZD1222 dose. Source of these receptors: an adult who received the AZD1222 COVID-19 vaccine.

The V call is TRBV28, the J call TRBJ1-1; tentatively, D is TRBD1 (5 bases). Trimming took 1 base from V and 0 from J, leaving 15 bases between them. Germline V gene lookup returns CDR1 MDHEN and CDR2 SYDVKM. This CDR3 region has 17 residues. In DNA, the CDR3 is TGTGCCAGCAGTTTATTGGCCGGAGGGGCCATGAACACTGAAGCTTTCTTT. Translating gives CASSLLAGGAMNTEAFF.

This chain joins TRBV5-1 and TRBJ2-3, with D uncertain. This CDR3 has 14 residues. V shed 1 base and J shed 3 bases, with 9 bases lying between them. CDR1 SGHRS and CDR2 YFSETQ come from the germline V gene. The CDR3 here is CASSLLGTTDTQYF. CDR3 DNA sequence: TGCGCCAGCAGCTTGCTGGGTACGACAGATACGCAGTATTTT.

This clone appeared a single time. The CDR3 region is CASSISGTGVPDTQYF. The DNA of the CDR3 is TGTGCCAGTAGTATATCCGGGACAGGGGTCCCAGATACGCAGTATTTT. J is TRBJ2-3 and V is TRBV19; 10 bases fit TRBD1. This CDR3 has 16 residues. CDR1 LNHDA and CDR2 SQIVND come from the germline V gene (reference sequence). V shed 2 bases, J shed 4 bases, and the junction held 6 bases outside the gene matches.

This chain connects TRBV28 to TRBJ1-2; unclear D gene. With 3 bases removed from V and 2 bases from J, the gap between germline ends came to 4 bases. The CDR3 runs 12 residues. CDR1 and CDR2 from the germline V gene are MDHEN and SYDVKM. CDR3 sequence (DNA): TGTGCCAGCAGTTTCCAGAACTATGGCTACACCTTC. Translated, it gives CASSFQNYGYTF.